This paragraph reports one T cell receptor (beta chain). Its target is unknown. The library targeted TCRbeta and was prepared with unique molecular identifiers. Each CDR3 protein is one row after TCRdb ran MiXCR on the PCR reads. The table has about a million distinct CDR3 sequences, roughly 29% seen once. The CDR3 contains 16 residues. The germline V gene encodes CDR1 PRHDT and CDR2 FYEKMQ (reference sequence). Trimming cost V 5 bases and J 8 bases; bases outside gene matches: 14. The sample comes from a study of T-cell reconstitution after alpha-beta-depleted transplantation in children. Study results and caveats: Most T-cell counts and diversity one year after the transplant came from T cells that were newly produced. Several hundred rapidly expanded clones from non-depleted graft cells reportedly supplied alpha-beta T cells about two months post-transplant. TCRbeta diversity was high at day 60 in some patients (a result of surviving recipient T cells and thymic progenitors).

The sample consisted of PBMCs, mostly from graft donor cells, taken 360 days after TCRalphabeta/CD19-depleted stem cell transplant. The chain joins TRBV13 to TRBJ1-1, with 10 positions matching TRBD1. The origin of this receptor is a boy under two years old who had a stem cell transplant for SCID, so the T cells may come from the graft donor. The CDR3: CASSLHSGQGGQEAFF. CDR3 DNA sequence: TGTGCCAGCAGCCTACATTCCGGACAGGGGGGGCAGGAAGCTTTCTTT.